These 20 T cell receptor beta chains were all obtained from the same sample, sequenced in a study of blood T cell repertoires in COVID-19. The repertoire was sequenced with immunoSEQ multiplex PCR; TCRdb's copy has only in-frame clones and lacks some. In the table there are 150,000 or so clones, around 86% of which are singletons. Sequencing used peripheral blood. The receptors come from a man in his 60s with COVID-19, enrolled during active disease.

This clone has only a few counts. The junction and the germline gene differ at one end; a read error may be behind it. The chain couples TRBV7-7 to TRBJ2-2; D is undetermined. Germline CDR1 SSHAT, CDR2 FNYEAQ (reference sequence). CDR3 length: 15 residues. The CDR3 DNA is TGTGCTAGCAGCCGTGATTTGGGCAGCACCGGGGAGCTGTTTTTT. It encodes CASSRDLGSTGELFF.

The V gene is TRBV10-3, the J gene TRBJ1-2, with 7 positions matching TRBD1. Looked up from germline, CDR1 is ENHRY and CDR2 is SYGVKD. The CDR3 has 11 amino acids. Trimming cost V 7 bases and J 10 bases; bases outside gene matches: 6. The CDR3 is CAINDDRDYTF. In nucleotides, the CDR3 is TGTGCCATCAATGACGACAGGGACTACACCTTC.

The gene calls are TRBV28 and TRBJ2-6, with 7 positions matching TRBD2. Germline V gene data show CDR1 as MDHEN and CDR2 as SYDVKM. V lost 4 bases and J lost 2; bases outside the gene matches: 5. The CDR3 contains 16 residues. This CDR3 reads CASSSRGRAGANVLTF. In DNA, the CDR3 is TGTGCCAGCAGTTCCCGGGGGAGGGCTGGGGCCAACGTCCTGACTTTC.

J is TRBJ2-3 and V is TRBV7-2; 11 positions agree with TRBD2. J gave up 3 bases and V 3 bases, and 2 bases lay outside the gene matches. CDR3 size: 15 residues. Germline CDR1 reads SGHTA; CDR2 reads FQGNSA. CDR3 residues: CASSFSGRGTDTQYF. CDR3 nucleotides: TGTGCCAGCAGCTTTAGCGGGAGGGGTACAGATACGCAGTATTTT.

The chain couples TRBV29-1 to TRBJ1-2; D may be TRBD1 (6 bases). This CDR3 contains 11 residues. Trimming took off 3 bases at V and 5 bases at J, with 7 bases between the two ends. Germline V lookup: CDR1 SQVTM, CDR2 ANQGSEA. The CDR3, as DNA: TGCAGCGTTGACAGGGGATATGGCTACACCTTC. It encodes CSVDRGYGYTF. The complete variable domain, with remaining parts taken from reference TRBV29-1 and TRBJ1-2, reads SAVISQKPSRDICQRGTSLTIQCQVDSQVTMMFWYRQQPGQSLTLIATANQGSEATYESGFVIDKFPISRPNLTFSTLTVSNMSPEDSSIYLCSVDRGYGYTFGSGTRLTVV.

This rearrangement joins TRBV2 to TRBJ1-2; a possible D gene is TRBD1 (5 bases). The CDR3 spans 12 residues. The V gene's germline CDR1 is SNHLY and CDR2 FYNNEI. V dropped 5 bases and J dropped 7 bases, with 11 bases sitting between them. CDR3 in amino acids: CASSPTVSGYTF. For the CDR3, the DNA is TGTGCCAGCAGTCCGACAGTGAGTGGCTACACCTTC.

This clone has only one observation. The J gene is TRBJ2-3, the V gene TRBV7-2; D unresolved. CDR1 and CDR2 (germline): SGHTA, FQGNSA. This CDR3 comprises 15 residues. Trimming left V 5 bases short and J 2 bases short, with 14 bases between. The CDR3 loop is CASSLPHKNTDTQYF. CDR3 DNA: TGTGCCAGCAGCCTCCCCCACAAGAACACAGATACGCAGTATTTT.

CDR3 sequence reads: CASSDTDRAAGYTF. CDR3 nucleotides: TGTGCCAGCAGTGATACGGACAGGGCGGCTGGCTACACCTTC. The rearrangement links TRBV6-1 to TRBJ1-2; 8 bases align to TRBD1. CDR1 and CDR2 (germline): MNHNS, SASEGT. V lost 3 bases, J lost 7 bases, and 7 bases stayed unmatched. There are 14 residues in the CDR3.

This rearrangement joins TRBV6-6 to TRBJ1-4, with 8 bases lining up with TRBD1. The CDR3 is made up of 15 amino acids. CDR1 and CDR2 from the germline V gene are MNHNY and SVGAGI (reference sequence). V lost 6 bases, J lost 8 bases, and 11 bases stayed unmatched. The CDR3 loop reads CASRYGQGPEEKLFF. The CDR3 coding sequence is TGTGCCAGCAGATATGGACAGGGCCCGGAGGAAAAACTGTTTTTT.

The sample holds a few counts of this clone. The gene calls are TRBV28 and TRBJ1-3, with 8 nucleotides matching TRBD1. CDR1 and CDR2 from the germline V gene are MDHEN and SYDVKM. V gave up 2 bases and J gave up 4 bases; unmatched junction bases: 4. This CDR3 is built from 15 residues. CDR3 in DNA: TGTGCCAGCAGTTTACGACAGGGGACCGGAAACACCATATATTTT. This sequence encodes CASSLRQGTGNTIYF.

The V gene is TRBV24-1, the J gene TRBJ2-2, with TRBD1 matching 10 bases. The ends lost 4 bases at V and 7 bases at J; junction bases unmatched: 8. The length of the CDR3 is 16 residues. Germline V gives CDR1 KGHDR, CDR2 SFDVKD. CDR3 DNA sequence: TGTGCCACCAGTGACACCGGGACAGGGGTCGGCGGGGAGCTGTTTTTT. Protein product: CATSDTGTGVGGELFF.

The V and J genes are TRBV4-3 and TRBJ1-2, with 11 nucleotides matching TRBD1. The CDR3 totals 15 residues. Losses at the gene ends were 0 bases for V and 8 bases for J; bases not matched to a gene: 5. CDR1 and CDR2 (germline): LGHNA, YSLEER. CDR3 loop: CASSQDRDRGKGYTF. The DNA of the CDR3 is TGCGCCAGCAGCCAAGATCGGGACAGGGGGAAGGGCTACACCTTC.

DNA of the CDR3: TGTGCCAGCTCACCAGGGGCGACGATCCACGAGCAGTACTTC. Its protein product is CASSPGATIHEQYF. This chain joins TRBV18 and TRBJ2-7; the D gene is possibly TRBD1 (5 bases). With 2 bases removed from V and 5 bases from J, the gap between germline ends came to 13 bases. The CDR3 is 14 amino acids. In germline, CDR1 is KGHSH, CDR2 LQKENI.

V gene TRBV25-1 combines with J gene TRBJ1-2; D uncertain. This CDR3 region has 12 residues. The V gene lost 4 bases and the J gene lost 8 bases, with 11 bases spanning the gap. Germline lookup yields CDR1 MGHDK and CDR2 SYGVNS. CDR3 sequence (DNA): TGTGCCAGCAGTGCTCGGGGAGACGGCTACACCTTC. It is translated as CASSARGDGYTF.

This clone was found a few times. CDR3 nucleotides: TGTGCCAGCTCACGATCACTAGCGGGAGGGCCTAATGAGCAGTTCTTC. It yields the protein CASSRSLAGGPNEQFF. This chain links TRBV18 with TRBJ2-1, with 13 bases identical to TRBD2. This CDR3 has 16 amino acids. V shed 4 bases, J shed 7 bases, and the junction held 7 bases outside the gene matches. Germline CDR1 reads KGHSH; CDR2 reads LQKENI.

This chain uses TRBV24-1 with TRBJ2-1, with 14 bases lining up with TRBD2. Germline CDR1 reads KGHDR; CDR2 reads SFDVKD. The V gene end was trimmed by 2 bases and the J gene end by 3 bases; junction bases not matched to a gene: 11. The CDR3 contains 20 residues. For the CDR3, the DNA is TGTGCCACCAGTGATTCGACCTCGACTAGCGGGGGGGCAAGCTACAATGAGCAGTTCTTC. Its translation is CATSDSTSTSGGASYNEQFF.

V and J are TRBV2 and TRBJ1-5, with a tentative D call TRBD1 (5 bases). The CDR3 consists of 15 residues. Trimming stripped 0 bases from V and 6 bases from J, with 12 bases between. Looked up from germline, CDR1 is SNHLY and CDR2 is FYNNEI. DNA for the CDR3: TGTGCCAGCAGTGAAGCGCGGGGGTCAGCTCAGCCCCAGCATTTT. It is translated as CASSEARGSAQPQHF.

The chain links TRBV5-4 to TRBJ1-6; D ambiguous. This CDR3 has 15 residues. The V gene's germline CDR1 is SGHNT and CDR2 YYREEE (reference sequence). Between the trimmed V and J ends, which lost 3 bases and 5 bases, there was a span of 12 bases. CDR3 amino acids: CASSSPRGDNSPLHF. DNA of the CDR3: TGTGCCAGCAGCTCTCCACGGGGTGATAATTCACCCCTCCACTTT.

The chain carries TRBV5-8 and TRBJ1-1, with a possible D match to TRBD1 (6 bases). The CDR3 covers 14 residues. Germline loops: CDR1 SGHTS, CDR2 YDEGEE. V lost 6 bases to trimming and J lost 4 bases, with 16 bases between them. The CDR3 nucleotides read TGTGCCAGCAACTGGCAGGGGTCGAGCACTGAAGCTTTCTTT. Translation: CASNWQGSSTEAFF.

The chain links TRBV19 to TRBJ1-5; no firm D call. The germline gives CDR1 LNHDA, CDR2 SQIVND (reference sequence). This CDR3 is built from 15 residues. With 6 bases removed from V and 0 bases from J, the gap between germline ends came to 12 bases. CDR3 region: CASRVAANSNQPQHF. For the CDR3, the DNA is TGTGCCAGTAGAGTTGCGGCAAATAGCAATCAGCCCCAGCATTTT.